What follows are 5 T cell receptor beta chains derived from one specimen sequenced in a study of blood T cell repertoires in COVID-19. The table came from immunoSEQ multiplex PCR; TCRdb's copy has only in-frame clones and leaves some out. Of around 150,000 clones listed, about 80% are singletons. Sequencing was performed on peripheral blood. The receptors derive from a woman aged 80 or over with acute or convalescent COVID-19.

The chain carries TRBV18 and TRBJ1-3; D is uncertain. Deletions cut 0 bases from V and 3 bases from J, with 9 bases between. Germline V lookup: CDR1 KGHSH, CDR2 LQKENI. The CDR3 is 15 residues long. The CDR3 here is CASSPPKGDGNTIYF. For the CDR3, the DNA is TGTGCCAGCTCACCACCGAAGGGAGATGGAAACACCATATATTTT.

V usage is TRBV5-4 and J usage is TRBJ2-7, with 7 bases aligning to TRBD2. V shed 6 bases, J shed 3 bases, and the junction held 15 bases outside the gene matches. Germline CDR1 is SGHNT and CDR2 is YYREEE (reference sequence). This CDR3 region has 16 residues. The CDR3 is CASTLLGGSKNYEQYF. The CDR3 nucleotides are TGTGCCAGCACCCTGCTGGGGGGGTCCAAAAACTACGAGCAGTACTTC. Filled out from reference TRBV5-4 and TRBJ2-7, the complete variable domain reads ETGVTQSPTHLIKTRGQQVTLRCSSQSGHNTVSWYQQALGQGPQFIFQYYREEENGRGNFPPRFSGLQFPNYSSELNVNALELDDSALYLCASTLLGGSKNYEQYFGPGTRLTVT.

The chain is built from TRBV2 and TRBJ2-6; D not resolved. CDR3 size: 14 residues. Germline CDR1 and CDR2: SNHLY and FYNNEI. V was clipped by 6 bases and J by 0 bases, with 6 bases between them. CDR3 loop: CASRWSSGANVLTF. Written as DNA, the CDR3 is TGTGCCAGCAGATGGAGCTCTGGGGCCAACGTCCTGACTTTC.

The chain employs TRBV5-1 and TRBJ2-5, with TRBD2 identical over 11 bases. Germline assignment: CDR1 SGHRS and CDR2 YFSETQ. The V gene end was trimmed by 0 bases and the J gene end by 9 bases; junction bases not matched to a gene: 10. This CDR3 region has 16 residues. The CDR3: CASSLELAGGPGAQYF. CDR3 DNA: TGCGCCAGCAGCTTGGAGTTAGCGGGAGGGCCTGGGGCCCAGTACTTC.

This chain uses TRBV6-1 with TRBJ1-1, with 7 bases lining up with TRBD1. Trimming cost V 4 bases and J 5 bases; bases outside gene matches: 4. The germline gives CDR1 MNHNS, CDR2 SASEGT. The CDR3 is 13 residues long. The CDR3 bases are TGTGCCAGCAGTGCAGCAGGGGGAACTGAAGCTTTCTTT. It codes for CASSAAGGTEAFF.